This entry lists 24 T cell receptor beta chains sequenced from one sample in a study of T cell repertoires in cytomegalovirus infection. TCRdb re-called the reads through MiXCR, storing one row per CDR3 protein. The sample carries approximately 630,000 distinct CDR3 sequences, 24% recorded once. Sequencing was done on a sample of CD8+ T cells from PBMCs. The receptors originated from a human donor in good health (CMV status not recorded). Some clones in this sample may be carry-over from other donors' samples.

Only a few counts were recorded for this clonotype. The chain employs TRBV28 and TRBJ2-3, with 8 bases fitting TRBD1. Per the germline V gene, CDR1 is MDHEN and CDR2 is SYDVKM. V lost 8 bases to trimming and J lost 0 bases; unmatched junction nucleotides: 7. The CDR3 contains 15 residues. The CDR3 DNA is TGTGCCAGCTTAAACAGGGGGGCCAGCACAGATACGCAGTATTTT. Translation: CASLNRGASTDTQYF.

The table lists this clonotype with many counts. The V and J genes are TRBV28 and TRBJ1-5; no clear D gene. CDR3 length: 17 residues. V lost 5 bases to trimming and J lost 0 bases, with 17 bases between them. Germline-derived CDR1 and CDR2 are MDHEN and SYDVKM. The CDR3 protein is CASSLTPTLYSNQPQHF. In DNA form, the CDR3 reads TGTGCCAGCAGTCTCACCCCGACTCTGTATAGCAATCAGCCCCAGCATTTT.

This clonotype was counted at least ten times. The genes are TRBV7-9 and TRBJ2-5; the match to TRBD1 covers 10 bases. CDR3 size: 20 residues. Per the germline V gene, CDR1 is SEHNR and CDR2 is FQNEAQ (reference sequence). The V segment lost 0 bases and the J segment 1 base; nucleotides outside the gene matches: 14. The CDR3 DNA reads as TGTGCCAGCAGCTTAGCGCGGGACAGGGGACTCCTTCCTCCCCAAGAGACCCAGTACTTC. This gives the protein CASSLARDRGLLPPQETQYF.

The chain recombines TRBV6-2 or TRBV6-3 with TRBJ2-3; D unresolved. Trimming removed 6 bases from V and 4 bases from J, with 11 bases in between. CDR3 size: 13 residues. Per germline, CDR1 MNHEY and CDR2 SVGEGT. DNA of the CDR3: TGTGCCAGCAGCGTCCTGAAAGCAGATACGCAGTATTTT. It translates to CASSVLKADTQYF.

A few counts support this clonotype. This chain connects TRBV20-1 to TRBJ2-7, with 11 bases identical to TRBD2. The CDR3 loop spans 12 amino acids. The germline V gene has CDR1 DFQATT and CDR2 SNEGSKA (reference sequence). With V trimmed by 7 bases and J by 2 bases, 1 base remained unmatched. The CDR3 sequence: CSGLAGPYEQYF. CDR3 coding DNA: TGCAGTGGACTAGCGGGGCCCTACGAGCAGTACTTC.

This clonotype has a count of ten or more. In DNA, the CDR3 is TGTGCCAGCAGCTTGGATTCTAGAGGATTCACGGCCGGGGAGCTGTTTTTT. Amino acid sequence: CASSLDSRGFTAGELFF. The V call is TRBV7-9, the J call TRBJ2-2, with D unresolved. The germline gives CDR1 SEHNR, CDR2 FQNEAQ (reference sequence). The CDR3 extends over 17 amino acids. V gave up 3 bases and J gave up 6 bases, with 20 bases separating them.

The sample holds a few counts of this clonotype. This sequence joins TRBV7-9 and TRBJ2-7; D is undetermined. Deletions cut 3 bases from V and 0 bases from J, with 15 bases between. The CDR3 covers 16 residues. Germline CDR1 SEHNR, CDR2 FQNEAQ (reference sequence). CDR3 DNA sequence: TGTGCCAGCAGCTTCTCTCAAGGGATGAGCTCCTACGAGCAGTACTTC. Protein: CASSFSQGMSSYEQYF.

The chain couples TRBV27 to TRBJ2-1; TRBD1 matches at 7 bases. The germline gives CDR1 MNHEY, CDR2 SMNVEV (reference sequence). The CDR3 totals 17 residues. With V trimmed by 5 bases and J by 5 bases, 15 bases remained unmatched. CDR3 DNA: TGTGCCAGCAGTGCCCTCGGGACAGCCAATGGGGACAATGAGCAGTTCTTC. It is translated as CASSALGTANGDNEQFF.

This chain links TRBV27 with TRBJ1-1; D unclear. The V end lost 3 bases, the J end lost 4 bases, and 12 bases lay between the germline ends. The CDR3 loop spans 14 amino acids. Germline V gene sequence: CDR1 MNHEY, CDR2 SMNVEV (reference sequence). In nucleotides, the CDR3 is TGTGCCAGCAGTTTCGGGCAGGTTATCACTGAAGCTTTCTTT. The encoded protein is CASSFGQVITEAFF.

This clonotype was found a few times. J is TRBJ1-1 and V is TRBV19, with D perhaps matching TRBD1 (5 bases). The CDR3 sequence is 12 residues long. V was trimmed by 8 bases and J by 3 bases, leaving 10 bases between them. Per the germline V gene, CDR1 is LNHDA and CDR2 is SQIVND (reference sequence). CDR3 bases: TGTGCCAGTGAGCGGGGGTACACTGAAGCTTTCTTT. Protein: CASERGYTEAFF.

The CDR3 DNA reads TGTGCCAGCAGTTACTCGACGTTGGGGCTAGCTAACTATGGCTACACCTTC. Translating gives CASSYSTLGLANYGYTF. The rearrangement links TRBV6-5 to TRBJ1-2, with a weak D call TRBD1 (5 bases). Germline V gene sequence: CDR1 MNHEY, CDR2 SVGAGI. With 0 bases removed from V and 0 bases from J, the gap between germline ends came to 14 bases. The length of the CDR3 is 17 residues.

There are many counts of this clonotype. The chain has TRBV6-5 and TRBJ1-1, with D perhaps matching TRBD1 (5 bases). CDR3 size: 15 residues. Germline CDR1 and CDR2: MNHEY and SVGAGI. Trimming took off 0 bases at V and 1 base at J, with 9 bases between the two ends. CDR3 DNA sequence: TGTGCCAGCAGTTACTCGATTGGGGGGAACACTGAAGCTTTCTTT. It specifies CASSYSIGGNTEAFF.

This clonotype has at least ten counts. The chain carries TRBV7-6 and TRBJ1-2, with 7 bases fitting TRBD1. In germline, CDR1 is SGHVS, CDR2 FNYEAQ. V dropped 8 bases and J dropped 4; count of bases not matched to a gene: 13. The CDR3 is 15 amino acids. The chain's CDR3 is CASGDSLPPSYGYTF. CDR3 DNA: TGTGCCAGCGGGGACAGCCTACCTCCTTCCTATGGCTACACCTTC.

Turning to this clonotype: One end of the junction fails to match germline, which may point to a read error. The CDR3 is CVSSFGTAYNEQFF. The CDR3 bases are TGTGTCAGCAGCTTCGGGACAGCCTACAATGAACAGTTCTTC. The rearrangement links TRBV7-6 to TRBJ2-1; 7 bases align to TRBD1. The germline gives CDR1 SGHVS, CDR2 FNYEAQ. The CDR3 runs to 14 residues.

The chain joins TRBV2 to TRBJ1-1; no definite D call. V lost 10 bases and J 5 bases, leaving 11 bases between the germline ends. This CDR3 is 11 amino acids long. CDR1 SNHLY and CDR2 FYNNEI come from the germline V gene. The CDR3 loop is CATPTGTEAFF. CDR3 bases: TGTGCCACCCCCACCGGAACTGAAGCTTTCTTT.

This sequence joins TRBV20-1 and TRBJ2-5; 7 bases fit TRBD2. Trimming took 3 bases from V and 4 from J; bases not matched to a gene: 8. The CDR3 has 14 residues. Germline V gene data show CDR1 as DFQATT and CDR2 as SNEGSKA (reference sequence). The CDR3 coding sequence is TGCAGTGCTAGGGTTCGGGGGGAAGGAGAGACCCAGTACTTC. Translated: CSARVRGEGETQYF.

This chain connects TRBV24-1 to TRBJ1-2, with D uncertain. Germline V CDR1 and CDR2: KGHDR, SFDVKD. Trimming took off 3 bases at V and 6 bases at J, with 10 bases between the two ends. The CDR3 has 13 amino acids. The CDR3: CATSDVEVDGYTF. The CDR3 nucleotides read TGTGCCACCAGTGATGTAGAGGTCGATGGCTACACCTTC.

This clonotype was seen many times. The CDR3 nucleotides are TGTGCCAGCAGCTGGAGGGACACTGAAGCTTTCTTT. It translates to CASSWRDTEAFF. The rearrangement links TRBV7-6 to TRBJ1-1, with D unresolved. This CDR3 region has 12 residues. Germline CDR1 reads SGHVS; CDR2 reads FNYEAQ. V dropped 4 bases and J dropped 3 bases, with 6 bases sitting between them.

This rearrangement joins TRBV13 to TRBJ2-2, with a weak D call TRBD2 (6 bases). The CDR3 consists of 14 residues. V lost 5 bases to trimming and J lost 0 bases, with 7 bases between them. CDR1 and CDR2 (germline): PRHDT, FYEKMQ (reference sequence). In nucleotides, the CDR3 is TGTGCCAGCAGCGGGACTCCGAACACCGGGGAGCTGTTTTTT. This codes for CASSGTPNTGELFF. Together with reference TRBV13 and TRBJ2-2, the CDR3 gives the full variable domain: AAGVIQSPRHLIKEKRETATLKCYPIPRHDTVYWYQQGPGQDPQFLISFYEKMQSDKGSIPDRFSAQQFSDYHSELNMSSLELGDSALYFCASSGTPNTGELFFGEGSRLTVL.

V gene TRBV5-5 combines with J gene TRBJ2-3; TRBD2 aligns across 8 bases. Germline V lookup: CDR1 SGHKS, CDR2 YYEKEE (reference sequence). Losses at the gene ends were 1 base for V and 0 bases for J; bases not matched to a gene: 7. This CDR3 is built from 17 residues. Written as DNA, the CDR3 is TGTGCCAGCAGCTTGTGGATGATAGCGGGGAGCACAGATACGCAGTATTTT. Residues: CASSLWMIAGSTDTQYF.

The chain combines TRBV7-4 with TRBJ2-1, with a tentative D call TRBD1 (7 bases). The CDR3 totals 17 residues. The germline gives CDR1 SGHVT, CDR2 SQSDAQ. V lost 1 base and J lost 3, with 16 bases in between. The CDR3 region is CASSLEGGRGVYNEQFF. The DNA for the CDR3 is TGTGCCAGCAGCTTAGAAGGGGGCAGGGGGGTCTACAATGAGCAGTTCTTC.

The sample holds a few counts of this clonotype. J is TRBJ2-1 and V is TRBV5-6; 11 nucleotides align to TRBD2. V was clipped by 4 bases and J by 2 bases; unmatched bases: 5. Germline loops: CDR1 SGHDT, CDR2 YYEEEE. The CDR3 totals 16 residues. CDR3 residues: CASSQLAGETYNEQFF. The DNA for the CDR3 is TGTGCCAGCAGCCAACTAGCGGGGGAAACCTACAATGAGCAGTTCTTC.

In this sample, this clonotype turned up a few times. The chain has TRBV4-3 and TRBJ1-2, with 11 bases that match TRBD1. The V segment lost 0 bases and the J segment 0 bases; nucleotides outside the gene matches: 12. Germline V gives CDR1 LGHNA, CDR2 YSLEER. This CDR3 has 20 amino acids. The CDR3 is CASSQERRDRGFLANYGYTF. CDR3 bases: TGCGCCAGCAGCCAAGAGCGAAGGGACAGGGGGTTCCTAGCTAACTATGGCTACACCTTC.

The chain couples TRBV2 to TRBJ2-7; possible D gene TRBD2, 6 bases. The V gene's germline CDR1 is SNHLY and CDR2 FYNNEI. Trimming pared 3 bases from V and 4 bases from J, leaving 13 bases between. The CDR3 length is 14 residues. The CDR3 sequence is CASSDPGTSYEQYF. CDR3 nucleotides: TGTGCCAGCAGTGACCCAGGGACTTCTTACGAGCAGTACTTC.